Described below is a single T cell receptor (beta chain) sequence and its context. Participants were aged about 18 to 95 years, lived in around 25 US areas, and enrolled virtually. This sample is drawn from a study of blood T cell repertoires in COVID-19. Study in general: Material from acute and convalescent COVID-19 was sourced from the United States, Italy and Spain. In each case, the material was cDNA or gDNA derived from T cells, B-cell-depleted T cells, or PBMCs.

The method was immunoSEQ multiplex PCR; TCRdb's version includes in-frame clones alone and lacks a portion of them. Among some 340,000 clones listed, 70% to 90% were seen once. The source of this sequence is a young woman who had recovered from COVID-19. The material sequenced was PBMCs or T cells enriched from blood (not recorded which).

The chain's CDR3 is CASSPRDSRYEQYF. CDR3 bases: TGTGCCAGCAGTCCCCGGGACTCCAGATACGAGCAGTACTTC. The rearrangement joins TRBV28 to TRBJ2-7; tentatively, D is TRBD2 (6 bases). CDR1 is MDHEN, CDR2 SYDVKM, per germline. The CDR3 contains 14 residues. V lost 5 bases and J lost 4, with 15 bases in between.